What follows are 28 T cell receptor beta chains derived from one specimen sequenced in a study of shared clonotypes between healthy human individuals. The assay was immunoSEQ multiplex PCR, and TCRdb's table has in-frame clones only and misses some. The repertoire holds under 2.5 million clones, with around 93% as singletons. The sample comprised naive CD4+ T cells from PBMCs. The subset was: CD45RA+ positively selected. These receptors were taken from a man younger than 30 in good health. Some clones in this sample may be carry-over from other donors' samples.

The rearrangement joins TRBV7-2 to TRBJ2-7, with 9 bases lining up with TRBD1. This CDR3 comprises 16 residues. The trim removed 5 bases at V and 4 bases at J, leaving 12 bases unmatched. Germline lookup yields CDR1 SGHTA and CDR2 FQGNSA. The CDR3 DNA is TGTGCCAGCAGCCTTTCGGGGGTCGGACAGGGGTACGAGCAGTACTTC. As protein: CASSLSGVGQGYEQYF.

This chain uses TRBV7-9 with TRBJ2-7; 9 positions match TRBD1. Losses at the gene ends were 7 bases for V and 2 bases for J; bases not matched to a gene: 6. The CDR3 loop spans 14 amino acids. The germline gives CDR1 SEHNR, CDR2 FQNEAQ (reference sequence). CDR3 amino acids: CASTRGTGTYEQYF. CDR3 DNA: TGTGCCAGCACCCGTGGGACAGGGACCTACGAGCAGTACTTC.

V gene TRBV2 combines with J gene TRBJ2-1, with TRBD2 matching over 13 bases. The CDR3 has 18 amino acids. The ends lost 7 bases at V and 0 bases at J; junction bases unmatched: 9. Germline V gene lookup returns CDR1 SNHLY and CDR2 FYNNEI. The CDR3 DNA reads as TGTGCCAGCACCCAGAGACTAGCGGGAGGTCCCTCCTACAATGAGCAGTTCTTC. Residues: CASTQRLAGGPSYNEQFF.

This chain uses TRBV29-1 with TRBJ2-5; D possibly corresponds to TRBD2 (6 bases). Germline V lookup: CDR1 SQVTM, CDR2 ANQGSEA. V lost 4 bases and J lost 5, with 17 bases in between. The CDR3 has 14 amino acids. The CDR3 here is CSVARGDGGETQYF. In nucleotides, the CDR3 is TGCAGCGTTGCTCGCGGGGACGGAGGGGAGACCCAGTACTTC.

In the case of this clone: In the same sample, other DNA sequences code for this CDR3. The chain couples TRBV5-6 to TRBJ1-1; D is unclear. The CDR3 sequence is 14 residues long. Germline V gene data show CDR1 as SGHDT and CDR2 as YYEEEE. V was trimmed by 0 bases and J by 0 bases, leaving 6 bases between them. The CDR3 here is CASSLGHLNTEAFF. The CDR3, as DNA: TGTGCCAGCAGCTTGGGACACCTGAACACTGAAGCTTTCTTT.

Remarks on this clone: Distinct nucleotide sequences in the sample also encode this CDR3. This chain links TRBV30 with TRBJ2-2, with D perhaps matching TRBD2 (6 bases). This CDR3 contains 13 residues. V lost 0 bases and J lost 8, with 10 bases in between. From germline, CDR1 is GTSNPN and CDR2 SVGIG (reference sequence). The CDR3 reads CAWSVRGTGELFF. The CDR3 nucleotides read TGTGCCTGGAGTGTACGGGGGACGGGGGAGCTGTTTTTT.

V usage is TRBV19 and J usage is TRBJ2-3; D is uncertain. Germline loops: CDR1 LNHDA, CDR2 SQIVND (reference sequence). V was trimmed by 3 bases and J by 2 bases, leaving 12 bases between them. The CDR3 consists of 15 residues. The CDR3 protein is CASSIIGTHTDTQYF. The DNA for the CDR3 is TGTGCCAGTAGTATTATAGGCACACACACAGATACGCAGTATTTT.

The CDR3 protein is CASSNRTGGQVDTQYF. The CDR3 bases are TGTGCCAGCAGCAATCGGACAGGGGGCCAGGTAGATACGCAGTATTTT. The rearrangement uses TRBV7-9 and TRBJ2-3; 11 nucleotides agree with TRBD1. Germline V lookup: CDR1 SEHNR, CDR2 FQNEAQ (reference sequence). The V gene end was trimmed by 5 bases and the J gene end by 5 bases; junction bases not matched to a gene: 9. CDR3 length: 16 amino acids.

The chain combines TRBV7-6 with TRBJ2-1, with D perhaps matching TRBD2 (5 bases). Trimming removed 1 base from V and 0 bases from J, with 13 bases in between. Looked up from germline, CDR1 is SGHVS and CDR2 is FNYEAQ. The CDR3 spans 17 residues. The DNA of the CDR3 is TGTGCCAGCAGCTTAGGGGCTAGCTTTAGCTCCTACAATGAGCAGTTCTTC. Protein product: CASSLGASFSSYNEQFF. The full variable domain, in which reference TRBV7-6 and TRBJ2-1 provide the parts outside the CDR3, is GAGVSQSPRYKVTKRGQDVALRCDPISGHVSLYWYRQALGQGPEFLTYFNYEAQQDKSGLPNDRFSAERPEGSISTLTIQRTEQRDSAMYRCASSLGASFSSYNEQFFGPGTRLTVL.

The gene calls are TRBV13 and TRBJ2-3; D might be TRBD2 (5 bases). Germline CDR1 is PRHDT and CDR2 is FYEKMQ (reference sequence). The CDR3 has 19 amino acids. The V gene lost 2 bases and the J gene lost 0 bases, with 21 bases spanning the gap. CDR3 loop: CASSLKSFFAGTSTDTQYF. For the CDR3, the DNA is TGTGCCAGCAGCTTAAAGTCCTTTTTTGCGGGTACTAGCACAGATACGCAGTATTTT.

The CDR3 is CASTRRVGANVLTF. CDR3 coding DNA: TGTGCCAGTACCCGGCGGGTTGGGGCCAACGTCCTGACTTTC. The gene calls are TRBV19 and TRBJ2-6; TRBD2 might be the D (5 bases). V was pared by 7 bases and J by 3 bases, with 10 bases between. This CDR3 has 14 amino acids. Looked up from germline, CDR1 is LNHDA and CDR2 is SQIVND (reference sequence).

J is TRBJ2-7 and V is TRBV2; a weak D match, TRBD2 (5 bases). The CDR3 is made up of 12 amino acids. V lost 7 bases and J lost 9, with 16 bases in between. The V gene's germline CDR1 is SNHLY and CDR2 FYNNEI. The CDR3 sequence is CASTPVSGGQYF. The CDR3 bases are TGTGCCAGCACCCCAGTCAGCGGCGGGCAGTACTTC. The full variable domain, completed using reference TRBV2 and TRBJ2-7, is EPEVTQTPSHQVTQMGQEVILRCVPISNHLYFYWYRQILGQKVEFLVSFYNNEISEKSEIFDDQFSVERPDGSNFTLKIRSTKLEDSAMYFCASTPVSGGQYFGPGTRLTVT.

In DNA, the CDR3 is TGCGCCAGTACCTTTGGGGGGGGCGACTACGAGCAGTACTTC. Encoded protein: CASTFGGGDYEQYF. V usage is TRBV5-1 and J usage is TRBJ2-7; TRBD2 might be the D (7 bases). V was cut by 8 bases and J by 3 bases, with 18 bases left in between. Germline V gives CDR1 SGHRS, CDR2 YFSETQ. This CDR3 has 14 residues.

V usage is TRBV7-3 and J usage is TRBJ2-7; TRBD1 matches 9 bases. The CDR3 loop spans 15 amino acids. Germline V gene data show CDR1 as SGHTA and CDR2 as FQGTGA. The V segment lost 5 bases and the J segment 0 bases; nucleotides outside the gene matches: 5. In DNA form, the CDR3 reads TGTGCCAGCAGCCGTGGGGACAGGGCCTCCTACGAGCAGTACTTC. This codes for CASSRGDRASYEQYF.

The CDR3 DNA follows: TGTGCCAGCAGCCGCAGACAGGGTGATCAGCCCCAGCATTTT. This codes for CASSRRQGDQPQHF. V usage is TRBV28 and J usage is TRBJ1-5; 7 bases are shared with TRBD1. Unmatched junction bases numbered 7, after V lost 6 bases and J lost 5 bases. Germline V gene data show CDR1 as MDHEN and CDR2 as SYDVKM. This CDR3 region has 14 residues.

The J gene is TRBJ2-6, the V gene TRBV18; D is undetermined. Germline V gene data show CDR1 as KGHSH and CDR2 as LQKENI. The CDR3 sequence is 14 residues long. V dropped 3 bases and J dropped 0 bases, with 3 bases sitting between them. CDR3 residues: CASSPVSGANVLTF. The CDR3 region has the DNA TGTGCCAGCTCACCGGTCTCTGGGGCCAACGTCCTGACTTTC. The full variable domain, rest sourced from reference TRBV18 and TRBJ2-6, is NAGVMQNPRHLVRRRGQEARLRCSPMKGHSHVYWYRQLPEEGLKFMVYLQKENIIDESGMPKERFSAEFPKEGPSILRIQQVVRGDSAAYFCASSPVSGANVLTFGAGSRLTVL.

This chain links TRBV29-1 with TRBJ2-3; 8 positions agree with TRBD1. Germline V CDR1 and CDR2: SQVTM, ANQGSEA. With 6 bases clipped from V and 5 bases from J, the junction kept 7 bases outside the gene matches. The CDR3 totals 13 residues. CDR3 in amino acids: CSVGRGLVDTQYF. The CDR3 DNA sequence: TGCAGCGTGGGCAGGGGGCTCGTAGATACGCAGTATTTT.

The rearrangement links TRBV6-5 to TRBJ2-1; 10 nucleotides align to TRBD2. After removal of 6 bases from V and 11 bases from J, the junction contained 10 bases not matched to a gene. The CDR3 spans 14 residues. Germline V gene sequence: CDR1 MNHEY, CDR2 SVGAGI. The CDR3 DNA is TGTGCCAGCAGAACTCTAGCGGGAGCGGTAAAGCAGTTCTTC. Its protein is CASRTLAGAVKQFF.

To note about this clone: Other nucleotide sequences from this sample produce the same CDR3. The chain recombines TRBV18 with TRBJ2-7; 15 bases are shared with TRBD2. Germline-derived CDR1 and CDR2 are KGHSH and LQKENI. The V segment lost 4 bases and the J segment 4 bases; nucleotides outside the gene matches: 2. The CDR3 extends over 15 amino acids. CDR3 DNA: TGTGCCAGCTCACAGGGACTAGCGGGAGGATACGAGCAGTACTTC. Translation gives CASSQGLAGGYEQYF.

This sequence joins TRBV6-5 and TRBJ2-3, with D maybe TRBD2 (6 bases). V lost 5 bases to trimming and J lost 2 bases, with 11 bases between them. This CDR3 is built from 14 residues. The V gene's germline CDR1 is MNHEY and CDR2 SVGAGI. The CDR3 coding sequence is TGTGCCAGCAGTACACCGGGGGACACAGATACGCAGTATTTT. Residues: CASSTPGDTDTQYF.

This chain links TRBV7-3 with TRBJ2-5; D possibly matches TRBD1 or TRBD2 (5 bases each). Trimming removed 5 bases at V and 0 bases at J, with 19 bases between. The CDR3 has 17 residues. Germline V CDR1 and CDR2: SGHTA, FQGTGA. In DNA, the CDR3 is TGTGCCAGCAGCCCCAGGGACGGCCGACGGTACCAAGAGACCCAGTACTTC. This sequence encodes CASSPRDGRRYQETQYF.

This clone was found a few times. The chain recombines TRBV7-3 with TRBJ1-1, with a possible D match to TRBD1 (6 bases). Germline V lookup: CDR1 SGHTA, CDR2 FQGTGA. Trimming cost V 5 bases and J 6 bases, with 16 bases left between them. The length of the CDR3 is 14 residues. CDR3 sequence: CASSPQLGGPEAFF. In DNA, the CDR3 is TGTGCCAGCAGCCCTCAGTTGGGGGGGCCTGAAGCTTTCTTT.

A note on this clone: This specimen includes other DNA sequences encoding the same CDR3. The chain has TRBV5-1 and TRBJ2-1, with TRBD2 matching over 14 bases. J gave up 8 bases and V 0 bases, and 4 bases lay outside the gene matches. Per germline, CDR1 SGHRS and CDR2 YFSETQ. The CDR3 length is 16 residues. CDR3 DNA sequence: TGCGCCAGCAGCTTGGCGACTAGCGGGAGGGGCGATGAGCAGTTCTTC. It specifies CASSLATSGRGDEQFF.

CDR3 region: CASSLQRGPYNEQFF. Here the CDR3 DNA reads TGTGCCAGCAGCTTACAAAGAGGACCCTACAATGAGCAGTTCTTC. The chain couples TRBV7-2 to TRBJ2-1, with D uncertain. The germline V gene has CDR1 SGHTA and CDR2 FQGNSA. The ends were cut back, 2 bases at V and 2 bases at J, with 10 bases in the middle. The CDR3 contains 15 residues.

V usage is TRBV28 and J usage is TRBJ1-2; D possibly corresponds to TRBD1 (6 bases). The CDR3 length is 13 residues. Germline lookup yields CDR1 MDHEN and CDR2 SYDVKM. The V and J ends lost 5 bases and 4 bases respectively, with 11 bases between them. CDR3 protein: CASSPGAGYGYTF. The DNA for the CDR3 is TGTGCCAGCAGTCCAGGGGCGGGCTATGGCTACACCTTC.

The V gene is TRBV15, the J gene TRBJ2-5, with TRBD2 as a possible D gene (5 bases). Trimming pared 5 bases from V and 5 bases from J, leaving 15 bases between. The CDR3 is made up of 14 amino acids. Germline CDR1 reads LNHNV; CDR2 reads YYDKDF (reference sequence). CDR3 region: CATSRGRRGETQYF. The CDR3 coding sequence is TGTGCCACCAGCCGAGGACGACGCGGGGAGACCCAGTACTTC.

The gene calls are TRBV5-1 and TRBJ2-5; a weak D match, TRBD1 (5 bases). Trimming took 1 base from V and 1 from J, leaving 11 bases between them. The CDR3 consists of 15 residues. The V gene's germline CDR1 is SGHRS and CDR2 YFSETQ. CDR3 nucleotide sequence: TGCGCCAGCAGCTTGCAGGGTACCCCCCAAGAGACCCAGTACTTC. Translated: CASSLQGTPQETQYF.

The chain has TRBV30 and TRBJ2-2, with D uncertain. CDR1 and CDR2 (germline): GTSNPN, SVGIG (reference sequence). The CDR3 spans 13 residues. Trimming took off 2 bases at V and 2 bases at J, with 6 bases between the two ends. The CDR3 bases are TGTGCCTGGAGTTACAGAAACACCGGGGAGCTGTTTTTT. As protein: CAWSYRNTGELFF.